Listed here are 21 T cell receptor beta chains from one sample, sequenced in a study of cytomegalovirus exposure and HLA in healthy donors. PCR was performed using 60 Vbeta and 13 Jbeta primers. Clones were read by immunoSEQ multiplex PCR, and TCRdb kept only the in-frame ones, dropping some. In the table there are about 180,000 clones, around 76% of which are singletons. The sequencing sample was made of PBMCs. The receptors were gathered from a man in his forties or fifties in good health and CMV-seronegative.

This chain connects TRBV7-2 to TRBJ1-3; no firm D call. The CDR3 contains 14 residues. V lost 8 bases and J 0 bases, leaving 11 bases between the germline ends. Per the germline V gene, CDR1 is SGHTA and CDR2 is FQGNSA. The chain's CDR3 is CASGRRSSGNTIYF. The CDR3 DNA reads as TGTGCCAGCGGACGGAGGAGCTCTGGAAACACCATATATTTT. The full variable domain, in which reference TRBV7-2 and TRBJ1-3 provide the parts outside the CDR3, is GAGVSQSPSNKVTEKGKDVELRCDPISGHTALYWYRQSLGQGLEFLIYFQGNSAPDKSGLPSDRFSAERTGGSVSTLTIQRTQQEDSAVYLCASGRRSSGNTIYFGEGSWLTVV.

V is TRBV5-6 and J is TRBJ2-3; D unresolved. CDR3 length equals 15 residues. Germline CDR1 SGHDT, CDR2 YYEEEE. The V gene lost 4 bases and the J gene lost 2 bases, with 14 bases spanning the gap. CDR3 DNA: TGTGCCAGCAGCCCCTCGAGGTTCCCCACAGATACGCAGTATTTT. Amino acid sequence: CASSPSRFPTDTQYF. Full variable domain (rest looked up from reference TRBV5-6 and TRBJ2-3): DAGVTQSPTHLIKTRGQQVTLRCSPKSGHDTVSWYQQALGQGPQFIFQYYEEEERQRGNFPDRFSGHQFPNYSSELNVNALLLGDSALYLCASSPSRFPTDTQYFGPGTRLTVL.

V and J are TRBV30 and TRBJ2-7; perhaps TRBD2 as D (7 bases). Trimming took 0 bases from V and 6 from J, leaving 27 bases between them. The germline gives CDR1 GTSNPN, CDR2 SVGIG (reference sequence). This CDR3 has 18 amino acids. The CDR3 is CAWSVIPCGGGQSGEQYF. DNA for the CDR3: TGTGCCTGGAGTGTAATTCCGTGTGGGGGGGGCCAGTCGGGCGAGCAGTACTTC.

The gene calls are TRBV19 and TRBJ1-6, with D perhaps matching TRBD1 (5 bases). CDR3 size: 14 residues. V was shortened by 8 bases and J by 6 bases, with 14 bases between the two germline ends. Looked up from germline, CDR1 is LNHDA and CDR2 is SQIVND (reference sequence). CDR3 protein: CASGVLGVNSPLHF. The CDR3 DNA sequence: TGTGCCAGTGGCGTCTTAGGGGTTAATTCACCCCTCCACTTT. Full variable domain (rest looked up from reference TRBV19 and TRBJ1-6): DGGITQSPKYLFRKEGQNVTLSCEQNLNHDAMYWYRQDPGQGLRLIYYSQIVNDFQKGDIAEGYSVSREKKESFPLTVTSAQKNPTAFYLCASGVLGVNSPLHFGNGTRLTVT.

The chain is built from TRBV7-3 and TRBJ2-3, with 12 nucleotides matching TRBD2. Germline V CDR1 and CDR2: SGHTA, FQGTGA. The CDR3 is 15 amino acids. Trimming cost V 5 bases and J 2 bases; bases outside gene matches: 2. For the CDR3, the DNA is TGTGCCAGCAGCAGACTAGCGGGAGACACAGATACGCAGTATTTT. Translated: CASSRLAGDTDTQYF.

J is TRBJ2-3 and V is TRBV7-8; TRBD1 matches at 11 bases. Germline CDR1 reads SGHVS; CDR2 reads FQNEAQ. This CDR3 has 15 amino acids. J was trimmed by 2 bases and V by 5 bases; bases with no gene match: 3. In DNA form, the CDR3 reads TGTGCCAGCAGCCGGACAGGGGGCCTCACAGATACGCAGTATTTT. Translated: CASSRTGGLTDTQYF.

The chain carries TRBV7-2 and TRBJ2-1; 11 positions agree with TRBD2. J was trimmed by 6 bases and V by 5 bases; bases with no gene match: 6. Per germline, CDR1 SGHTA and CDR2 FQGNSA. CDR3 length equals 15 residues. This chain's CDR3 is CASSTRGLAANEQFF. CDR3 bases: TGTGCCAGCAGCACCCGGGGACTAGCGGCCAATGAGCAGTTCTTC.

The gene calls are TRBV19 and TRBJ2-3, with 8 positions matching TRBD2. V lost 3 bases to trimming and J lost 6 bases; unmatched junction nucleotides: 11. From germline, CDR1 is LNHDA and CDR2 SQIVND (reference sequence). The CDR3 contains 16 residues. The CDR3 spells CASSMAGGFPVDTQYF. The CDR3 region has the DNA TGTGCCAGTAGTATGGCGGGGGGCTTTCCTGTCGATACGCAGTATTTT.

This chain connects TRBV5-1 to TRBJ1-4, with D perhaps TRBD1 (5 bases). The CDR3 covers 15 residues. V was shortened by 4 bases and J by 1 base, with 11 bases between the two germline ends. Germline CDR1 is SGHRS and CDR2 is YFSETQ. The CDR3 bases are TGCGCCAGCAGCGACAGAAAGGGAACTAATGAAAAACTGTTTTTT. It specifies CASSDRKGTNEKLFF.

V and J are TRBV28 and TRBJ2-7; 9 bases match TRBD1. CDR3 length: 17 residues. The trim removed 5 bases at V and 5 bases at J, leaving 16 bases unmatched. The germline gives CDR1 MDHEN, CDR2 SYDVKM. The CDR3 coding sequence is TGTGCCAGCAGTGACGGACCCGGGACAGGGCAACTCCACGAGCAGTACTTC. Protein: CASSDGPGTGQLHEQYF.

This rearrangement joins TRBV6-6 to TRBJ1-3; D is ambiguous. Per germline, CDR1 MNHNY and CDR2 SVGAGI (reference sequence). The CDR3 extends over 12 amino acids. Between the trimmed V and J ends, which lost 6 bases and 2 bases, there was a span of 5 bases. The CDR3 region is CASSLTGNTIYF. The CDR3 DNA reads as TGTGCCAGCAGCCTAACTGGAAACACCATATATTTT.

This clone is a singleton in its sample. The V gene is TRBV5-1, the J gene TRBJ2-1; possibly TRBD1 for D (6 bases). Trimming stripped 4 bases from V and 5 bases from J, with 10 bases between. The CDR3 loop spans 13 amino acids. Germline lookup yields CDR1 SGHRS and CDR2 YFSETQ. CDR3 DNA sequence: TGCGCCAGCAGCGTGAACAGGGACAATGAGCAGTTCTTC. This translates into CASSVNRDNEQFF.

This clone was seen a handful of times. The same CDR3 is also encoded by other DNA sequences in this sample. V and J are TRBV18 and TRBJ2-5, with unresolved D. Germline loops: CDR1 KGHSH, CDR2 LQKENI. The germline V and J ends were trimmed by 0 bases and 5 bases, with 4 bases remaining between them. The CDR3 is made up of 12 amino acids. The CDR3 loop is CASSPPGETQYF. The CDR3, as DNA: TGTGCCAGCTCACCACCCGGGGAGACCCAGTACTTC.

J is TRBJ2-5 and V is TRBV7-9; a possible D gene is TRBD2 (6 bases). Germline V CDR1 and CDR2: SEHNR, FQNEAQ (reference sequence). V was shortened by 0 bases and J by 1 base, with 9 bases between the two germline ends. CDR3 length: 15 amino acids. DNA for the CDR3: TGTGCCAGCAGCTTAGCAGGACTAACCCAAGAGACCCAGTACTTC. Its translation: CASSLAGLTQETQYF.

The chain has TRBV29-1 and TRBJ2-1, with D possibly called TRBD1 or TRBD2 (5 bases each). Deletions cut 4 bases from V and 6 bases from J, with 13 bases between. CDR1 SQVTM and CDR2 ANQGSEA come from the germline V gene. The CDR3 covers 13 residues. The CDR3 bases are TGCAGCGTTGGAGACTATAGGGGCAATGAGCAGTTCTTC. Encoded protein: CSVGDYRGNEQFF.

The chain is built from TRBV7-8 and TRBJ2-3; D unclear. The V end was cut by 1 base, the J end by 6 bases, with 5 bases between. This CDR3 comprises 12 residues. Germline CDR1 is SGHVS and CDR2 is FQNEAQ. CDR3: CASSLVADTQYF. The CDR3 coding sequence is TGTGCCAGCAGCTTAGTCGCGGATACGCAGTATTTT. Drawing the rest from reference TRBV7-8 and TRBJ2-3, the complete variable domain is GAGVSQSPRYKVAKRGQDVALRCDPISGHVSLFWYQQALGQGPEFLTYFQNEAQLDKSGLPSDRFFAERPEGSVSTLKIQRTQQEDSAVYLCASSLVADTQYFGPGTRLTVL.

The chain has TRBV4-2 and TRBJ1-5; the D gene is possibly TRBD1 (6 bases). The CDR3 runs to 17 residues. Trimming shortened V by 2 bases and J by 0 bases, and 14 bases separated the two germline ends. The germline CDR1 and CDR2 sequences are LGHNA and YNFKEQ. Here the CDR3 DNA reads TGTGCCAGCAGCCAACTGGGGGCCGACTATAGCAATCAGCCCCAGCATTTT. Translated: CASSQLGADYSNQPQHF.

This clone appeared a few times. This chain joins TRBV27 and TRBJ2-6, with 10 bases that match TRBD1. Germline V gene sequence: CDR1 MNHEY, CDR2 SMNVEV (reference sequence). V lost 3 bases, J lost 1 base, and 6 bases stayed unmatched. The CDR3 consists of 18 residues. CDR3 loop: CASSLIRQGASGANVLTF. The CDR3 DNA reads TGTGCCAGCAGTTTGATAAGACAGGGGGCGTCTGGGGCCAACGTCCTGACTTTC.

This chain joins TRBV6-5 and TRBJ1-1, with 7 bases matching TRBD1. J was trimmed by 1 base and V by 2 bases; bases with no gene match: 4. The CDR3 spans 15 residues. Per germline, CDR1 MNHEY and CDR2 SVGAGI. The CDR3 reads CASSYGGQRNTEAFF. As DNA, the CDR3 is TGTGCCAGCAGTTACGGGGGACAGCGGAACACTGAAGCTTTCTTT.

The J gene is TRBJ2-7, the V gene TRBV6-5; TRBD1 is a possible D gene (5 bases). CDR1 and CDR2 (germline): MNHEY, SVGAGI. The CDR3 spans 15 residues. Deletions cut 8 bases from V and 1 base from J, with 18 bases between. The CDR3 DNA is TGTGCCAGCGGGGCAGGGTCGGCGCGATCCTACGAGCAGTACTTC. This sequence encodes CASGAGSARSYEQYF.

The J gene is TRBJ2-7, the V gene TRBV18; D may be TRBD1 (5 bases). Germline CDR1 is KGHSH and CDR2 is LQKENI. Trimming left V 6 bases short and J 4 bases short, with 19 bases between. This CDR3 has 15 residues. The chain's CDR3 is CASSEAHQGNYEQYF. The CDR3 bases are TGTGCCAGCTCCGAAGCGCATCAGGGAAATTACGAGCAGTACTTC.